This T cell receptor (beta chain) was obtained from a study of cytomegalovirus exposure and HLA in healthy donors. On the study more broadly: An earlier analysis found roughly 110 million unique TCR beta sequences from 150 million to 200 million T cells. General observations from the study: For most TCR beta V segments, an earlier analysis put the productive rate at about 87% or about 30% of the time. Investigators reported around 150 TCR beta chains as tied to cytomegalovirus. With DRB1 most and HLA-C fewest, TCR association rates differed between HLA loci in a later analysis.

Both 60 Vbeta primers and 13 Jbeta primers went into the PCR. Libraries were prepared by immunoSEQ multiplex PCR; TCRdb keeps only in-frame clonotypes and omits some of them. The table has hundreds of thousands of clones, about 85% seen once. Comment on this clone: Its antigen is as yet unknown.

This TCR was sampled from a girl aged 2-10 years in good health and CMV-seronegative. The sample comprised PBMCs.

The CDR3: CASSFRRGGLVNEQFF. CDR3 in DNA: TGTGCCAGCAGTTTCAGACGGGGGGGCCTAGTAAATGAGCAGTTCTTC. The genes are TRBV27 and TRBJ2-1, with TRBD2 matching over 8 bases. V lost 3 bases and J lost 7; bases outside the gene matches: 11. The CDR3 sequence is 16 residues long. In germline, CDR1 is MNHEY, CDR2 SMNVEV (reference sequence).